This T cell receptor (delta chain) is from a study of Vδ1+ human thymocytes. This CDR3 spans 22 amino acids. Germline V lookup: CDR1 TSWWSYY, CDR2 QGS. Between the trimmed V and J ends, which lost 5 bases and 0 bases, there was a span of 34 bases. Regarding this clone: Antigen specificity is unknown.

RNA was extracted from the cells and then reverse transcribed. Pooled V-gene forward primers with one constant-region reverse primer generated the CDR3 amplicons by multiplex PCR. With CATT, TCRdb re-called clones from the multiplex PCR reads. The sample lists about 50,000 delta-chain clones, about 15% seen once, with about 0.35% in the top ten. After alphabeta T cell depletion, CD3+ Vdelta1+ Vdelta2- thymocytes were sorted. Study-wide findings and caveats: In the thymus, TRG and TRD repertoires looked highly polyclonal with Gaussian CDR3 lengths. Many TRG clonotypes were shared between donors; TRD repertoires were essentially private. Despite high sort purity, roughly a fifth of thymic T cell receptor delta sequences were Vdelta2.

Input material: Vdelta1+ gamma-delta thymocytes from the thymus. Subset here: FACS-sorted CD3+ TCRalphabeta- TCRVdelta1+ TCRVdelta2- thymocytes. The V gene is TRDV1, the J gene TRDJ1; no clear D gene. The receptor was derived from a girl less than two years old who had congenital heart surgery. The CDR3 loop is CALGIIHPSALSTPTYTDKLIF. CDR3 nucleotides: TGTGCTCTTGGGATTATCCACCCCTCGGCCTTAAGTACCCCGACGTACACCGATAAACTCATCTTT.